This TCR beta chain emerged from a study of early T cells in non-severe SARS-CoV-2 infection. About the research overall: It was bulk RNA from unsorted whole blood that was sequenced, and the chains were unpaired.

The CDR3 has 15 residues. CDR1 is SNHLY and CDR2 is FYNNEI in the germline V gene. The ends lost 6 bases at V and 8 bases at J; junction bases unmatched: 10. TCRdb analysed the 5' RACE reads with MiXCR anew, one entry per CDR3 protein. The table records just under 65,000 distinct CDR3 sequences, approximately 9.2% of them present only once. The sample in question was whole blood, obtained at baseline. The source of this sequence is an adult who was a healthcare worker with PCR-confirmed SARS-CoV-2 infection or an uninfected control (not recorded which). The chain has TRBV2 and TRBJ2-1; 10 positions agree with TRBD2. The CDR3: CASSPSSGRIHEQFF. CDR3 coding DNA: TGTGCCAGCAGCCCGTCTAGCGGGAGAATCCATGAGCAGTTCTTC.